This T cell receptor (beta chain) originates from a study of human T cells and chemical hapten exposure. Under the authors' procedure: Samples had a median of around 94,000 TCRs, ranging about 23,224 to 700,000. TCRdb passed the RACE reads through MiXCR, listing each CDR3 protein once. These V and J calls are TCRdb output, not the study's own analysis. The sample carries fewer than 100,000 distinct CDR3 sequences, about 9% recorded once. Noted time point: patch test 2, 6 weeks after DPC sensitization. Indicated treatment: therapeutic diphenylcyclopropenone sensitization with weekly scalp DPC. Germline V CDR1 and CDR2: SGHTA, FQGNSA. The CDR3 extends over 15 amino acids. V lost 5 bases, J lost 2 bases, and 4 bases stayed unmatched.

Sequenced material: whole blood, taken in connection with sensitization to the hapten diphenylcyclopropenone (DPC). The TCR comes from a woman between 40 and 50 years old with alopecia areata. Some clones in this sample may be carry-over from other donors' samples. This chain links TRBV7-2 with TRBJ1-3; 9 positions agree with TRBD1. CDR3 residues: CASSPHRGPGNTIYF. Here the CDR3 DNA reads TGTGCCAGCAGCCCCCACAGGGGGCCTGGAAACACCATATATTTT.